This entry concerns a single T cell receptor (beta chain). Antigen: not known. Other nucleotide sequences in the sample specify the same CDR3. CD4+ cells yielded CD45RA+ naive and CD45RA-negative memory subsets. This table comes from immunoSEQ multiplex PCR, and its TCRdb copy is limited to in-frame clones, with some not included. The sample shows some 2 million clones, approximately 95% of them seen only once. CDR3 size: 13 residues. Germline CDR1 is LNHDA and CDR2 is SQIVND (reference sequence). V shed 2 bases and J shed 3 bases, with 7 bases lying between them. These data belong to a study of shared clonotypes between healthy human individuals. Study background: Each donor contributed plates that comprised three CD4 naive, three CD4 memory, two CD8 naive and one CD8 memory.

Study results and caveats: Generation probabilities of non-shared clonotypes were lower (relative to those shared by all four donors). Generally, naive subsets came out with larger estimated richness than memory subsets.

The TCR was taken from a man aged 18 to 29 in good health. The genes are TRBV19 and TRBJ1-1; D might be TRBD1 (6 bases). Input material: naive CD4+ T cells sorted from blood. This sample's subset: CD45RA+ positively selected. CDR3 in DNA: TGTGCCAGTAGTATAAGGGGGGACACTGAAGCTTTCTTT. Translating it yields CASSIRGDTEAFF.